This T cell receptor beta chain was documented in a study of early T cells in non-severe SARS-CoV-2 infection. For the study at large: Chains from this unsorted whole-blood bulk RNA could not be paired. Overall study results and limits: Private and CD4 specificities were missed by VDJdb matching, which favored anti-spike CD8 responses.

Attached unique molecular identifiers marked individual cDNA molecules. TCRdb reprocessed the 5' RACE reads via MiXCR and lists one record per CDR3 protein. The sample yields tens of thousands of distinct CDR3 sequences, 8.5% to 10% seen once. Germline V CDR1 and CDR2: SGHDN, FVKESK. Trimming removed 6 bases from V and 9 bases from J; junction bases left unmatched: 3. The CDR3 is 13 amino acids. There are many counts of this clonotype. Its antigen is as yet unknown. The clonotype originates from an adult who was a healthcare worker with PCR-confirmed SARS-CoV-2 infection or an uninfected control (not recorded which). The chain is built from TRBV14 and TRBJ1-6, with 9 bases that match TRBD1. The sample here was whole blood, taken at baseline. The CDR3 DNA reads as TGTGCCAGCAGGGGACAGGGCATTTCACCCCTCCACTTT. It yields the protein CASRGQGISPLHF. Together with reference TRBV14 and TRBJ1-6, the CDR3 gives the full variable domain: EAGVTQFPSHSVIEKGQTVTLRCDPISGHDNLYWYRRVMGKEIKFLLHFVKESKQDESGMPNNRFLAERTGGTYSTLKVQPAELEDSGVYFCASRGQGISPLHFGNGTRLTVT.